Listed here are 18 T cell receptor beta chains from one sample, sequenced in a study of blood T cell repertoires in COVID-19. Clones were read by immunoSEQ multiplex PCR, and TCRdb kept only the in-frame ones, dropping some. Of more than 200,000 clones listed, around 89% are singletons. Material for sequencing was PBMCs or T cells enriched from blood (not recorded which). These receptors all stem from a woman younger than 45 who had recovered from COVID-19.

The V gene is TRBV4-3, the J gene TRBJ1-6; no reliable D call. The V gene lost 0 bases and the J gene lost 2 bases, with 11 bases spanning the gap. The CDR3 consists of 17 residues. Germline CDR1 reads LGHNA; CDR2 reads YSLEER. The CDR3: CASSQDVVQAYNSPLHF. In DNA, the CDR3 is TGCGCCAGCAGCCAAGATGTAGTCCAGGCCTATAATTCACCCCTCCACTTT.

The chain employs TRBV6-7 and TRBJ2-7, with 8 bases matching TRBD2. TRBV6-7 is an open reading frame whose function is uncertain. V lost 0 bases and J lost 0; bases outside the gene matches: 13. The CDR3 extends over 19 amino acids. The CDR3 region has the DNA TGTGCCAGCAGTTACTCTAAGGTGTGTGGGCGGGAGGACTCCTACGAGCAGTACTTC. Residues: CASSYSKVCGREDSYEQYF.

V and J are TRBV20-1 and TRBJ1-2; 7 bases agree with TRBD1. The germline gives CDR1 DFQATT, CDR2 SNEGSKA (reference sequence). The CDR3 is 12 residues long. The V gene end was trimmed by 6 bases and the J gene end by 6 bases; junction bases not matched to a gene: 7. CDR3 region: CSASPGGNGYTF. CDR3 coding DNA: TGCAGTGCGAGTCCAGGGGGGAATGGCTACACCTTC.

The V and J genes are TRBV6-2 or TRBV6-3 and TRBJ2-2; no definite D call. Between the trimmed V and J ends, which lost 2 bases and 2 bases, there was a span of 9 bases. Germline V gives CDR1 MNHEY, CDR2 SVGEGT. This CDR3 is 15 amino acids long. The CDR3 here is CASSYPLGNTGELFF. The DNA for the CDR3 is TGTGCCAGCAGTTACCCCCTCGGTAACACCGGGGAGCTGTTTTTT.

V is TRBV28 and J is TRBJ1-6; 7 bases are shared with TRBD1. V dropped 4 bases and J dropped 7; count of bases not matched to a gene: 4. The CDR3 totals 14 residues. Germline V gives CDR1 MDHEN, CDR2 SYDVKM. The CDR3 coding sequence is TGTGCCAGCAGTTCGCCGGGACAGAATTCACCCCTCCACTTT. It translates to CASSSPGQNSPLHF.

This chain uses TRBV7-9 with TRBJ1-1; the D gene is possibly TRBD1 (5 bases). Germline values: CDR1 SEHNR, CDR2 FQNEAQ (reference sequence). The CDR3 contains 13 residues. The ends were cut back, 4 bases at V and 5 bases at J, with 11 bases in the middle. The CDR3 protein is CASSSQGRTEAFF. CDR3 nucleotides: TGTGCCAGCAGCTCCCAGGGAAGGACTGAAGCTTTCTTT.

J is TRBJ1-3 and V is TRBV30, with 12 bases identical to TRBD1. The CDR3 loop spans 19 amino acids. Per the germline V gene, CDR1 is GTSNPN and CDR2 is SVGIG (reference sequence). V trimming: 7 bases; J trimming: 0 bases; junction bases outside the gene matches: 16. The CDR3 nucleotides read TGTGCCTCTCGAGGGGGGACAGGGGGCGTTCCGAGCTCTGGAAACACCATATATTTT. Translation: CASRGGTGGVPSSGNTIYF.

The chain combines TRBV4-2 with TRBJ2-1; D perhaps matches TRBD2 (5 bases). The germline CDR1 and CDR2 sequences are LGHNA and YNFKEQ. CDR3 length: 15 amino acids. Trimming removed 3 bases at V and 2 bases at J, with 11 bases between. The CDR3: CASSHGLPAYNEQFF. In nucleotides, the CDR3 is TGTGCCAGCAGCCACGGACTGCCAGCCTACAATGAGCAGTTCTTC.

The CDR3 sequence is CASSSIQGNQPQHF. In nucleotides, the CDR3 is TGTGCCAGCAGCTCAATACAGGGGAATCAGCCCCAGCATTTT. The chain has TRBV2 and TRBJ1-5; 7 bases are shared with TRBD1. CDR3 length equals 14 residues. Germline lookup yields CDR1 SNHLY and CDR2 FYNNEI. V trimming: 6 bases; J trimming: 4 bases; junction bases outside the gene matches: 6. Using reference TRBV2 and TRBJ1-5 for the parts outside the CDR3, the full variable domain is EPEVTQTPSHQVTQMGQEVILRCVPISNHLYFYWYRQILGQKVEFLVSFYNNEISEKSEIFDDQFSVERPDGSNFTLKIRSTKLEDSAMYFCASSSIQGNQPQHFGDGTRLSIL.

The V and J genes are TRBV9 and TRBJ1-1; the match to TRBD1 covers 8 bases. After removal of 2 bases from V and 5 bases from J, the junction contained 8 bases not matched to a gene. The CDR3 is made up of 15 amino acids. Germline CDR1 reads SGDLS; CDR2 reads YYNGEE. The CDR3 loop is CASSVGQGAYTEAFF. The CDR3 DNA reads TGTGCCAGCAGCGTGGGGCAGGGGGCGTATACTGAAGCTTTCTTT.

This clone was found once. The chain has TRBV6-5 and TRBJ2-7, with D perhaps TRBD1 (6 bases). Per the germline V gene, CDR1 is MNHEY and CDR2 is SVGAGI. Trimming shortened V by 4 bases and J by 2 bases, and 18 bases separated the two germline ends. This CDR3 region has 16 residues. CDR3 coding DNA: TGTGCCAGCAGTTCTCTAGGGGGTAGAGGGGCCTACGAGCAGTACTTC. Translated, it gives CASSSLGGRGAYEQYF.

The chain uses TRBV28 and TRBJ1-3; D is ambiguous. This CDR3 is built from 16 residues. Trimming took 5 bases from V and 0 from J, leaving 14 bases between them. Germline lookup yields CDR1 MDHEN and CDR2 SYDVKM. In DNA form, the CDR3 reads TGTGCCAGCAGTCCTCACAGTATAACCTCTGGAAACACCATATATTTT. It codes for CASSPHSITSGNTIYF. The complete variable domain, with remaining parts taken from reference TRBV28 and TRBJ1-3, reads DVKVTQSSRYLVKRTGEKVFLECVQDMDHENMFWYRQDPGLGLRLIYFSYDVKMKEKGDIPEGYSVSREKKERFSLILESASTNQTSMYLCASSPHSITSGNTIYFGEGSWLTVV.

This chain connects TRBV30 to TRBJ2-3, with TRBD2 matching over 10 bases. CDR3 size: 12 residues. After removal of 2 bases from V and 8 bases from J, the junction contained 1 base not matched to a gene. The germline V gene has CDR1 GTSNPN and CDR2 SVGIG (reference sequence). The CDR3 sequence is CAWSSSGSTQYF. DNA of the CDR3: TGTGCCTGGAGTTCTAGCGGGAGTACGCAGTATTTT.

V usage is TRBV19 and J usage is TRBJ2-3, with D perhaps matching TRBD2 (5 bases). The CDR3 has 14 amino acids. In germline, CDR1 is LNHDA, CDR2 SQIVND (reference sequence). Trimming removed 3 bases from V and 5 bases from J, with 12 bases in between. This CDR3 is CASSILRGQDTQYF. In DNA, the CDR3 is TGTGCCAGTAGTATCCTCCGAGGGCAAGATACGCAGTATTTT. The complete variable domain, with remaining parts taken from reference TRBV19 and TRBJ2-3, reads DGGITQSPKYLFRKEGQNVTLSCEQNLNHDAMYWYRQDPGQGLRLIYYSQIVNDFQKGDIAEGYSVSREKKESFPLTVTSAQKNPTAFYLCASSILRGQDTQYFGPGTRLTVL.

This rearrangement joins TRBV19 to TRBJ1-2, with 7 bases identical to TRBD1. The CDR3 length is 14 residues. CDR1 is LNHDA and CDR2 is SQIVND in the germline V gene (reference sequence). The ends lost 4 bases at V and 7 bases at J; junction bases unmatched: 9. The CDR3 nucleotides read TGTGCCAGTAGTAGCGGGACAGTGGCATCTGGCTACACCTTC. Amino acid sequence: CASSSGTVASGYTF.

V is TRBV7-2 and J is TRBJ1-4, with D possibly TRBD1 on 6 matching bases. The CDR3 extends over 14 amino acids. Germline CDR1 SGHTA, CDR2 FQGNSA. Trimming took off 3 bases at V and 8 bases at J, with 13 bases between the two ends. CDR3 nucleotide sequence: TGTGCCAGCAGCTTTACAGGGTCAGGGGAAAAACTGTTTTTT. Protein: CASSFTGSGEKLFF.

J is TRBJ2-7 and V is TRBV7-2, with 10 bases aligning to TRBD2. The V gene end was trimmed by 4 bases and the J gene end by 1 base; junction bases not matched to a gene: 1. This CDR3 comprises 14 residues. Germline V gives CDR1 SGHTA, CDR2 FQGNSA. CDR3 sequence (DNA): TGTGCCAGCAGCTCTAGCGGGGGTTCCTACGAGCAGTACTTC. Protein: CASSSSGGSYEQYF.

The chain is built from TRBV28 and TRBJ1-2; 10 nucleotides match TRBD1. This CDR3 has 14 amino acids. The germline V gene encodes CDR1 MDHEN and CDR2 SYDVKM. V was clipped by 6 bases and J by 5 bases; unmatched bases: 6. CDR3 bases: TGTGCCAGCAGCCTCGGACAGGGGGGTTATGGCTACACCTTC. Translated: CASSLGQGGYGYTF.